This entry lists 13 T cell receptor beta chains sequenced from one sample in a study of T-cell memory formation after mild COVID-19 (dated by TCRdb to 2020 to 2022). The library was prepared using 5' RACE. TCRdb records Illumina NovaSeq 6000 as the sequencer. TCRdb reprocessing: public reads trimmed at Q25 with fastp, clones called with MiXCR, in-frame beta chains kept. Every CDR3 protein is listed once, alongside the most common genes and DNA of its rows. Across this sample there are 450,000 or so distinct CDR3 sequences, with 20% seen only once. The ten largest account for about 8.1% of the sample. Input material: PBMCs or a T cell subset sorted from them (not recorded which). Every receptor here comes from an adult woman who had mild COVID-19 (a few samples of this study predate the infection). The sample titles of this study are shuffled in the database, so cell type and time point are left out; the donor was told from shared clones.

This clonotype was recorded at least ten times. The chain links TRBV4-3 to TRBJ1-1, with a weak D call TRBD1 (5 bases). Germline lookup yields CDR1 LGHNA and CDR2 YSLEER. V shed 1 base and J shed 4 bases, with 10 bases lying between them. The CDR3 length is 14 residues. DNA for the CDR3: TGCGCCAGCAGCCAAGCGCAGGGCTTCACTGAAGCTTTCTTT. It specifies CASSQAQGFTEAFF.

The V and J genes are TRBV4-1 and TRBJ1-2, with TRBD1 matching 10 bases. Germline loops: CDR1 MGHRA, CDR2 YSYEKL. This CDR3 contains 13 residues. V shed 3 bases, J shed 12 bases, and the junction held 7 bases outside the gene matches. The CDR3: CASSQTGTGVDTF. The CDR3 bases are TGCGCCAGCAGCCAGACCGGGACAGGGGTGGACACCTTC.

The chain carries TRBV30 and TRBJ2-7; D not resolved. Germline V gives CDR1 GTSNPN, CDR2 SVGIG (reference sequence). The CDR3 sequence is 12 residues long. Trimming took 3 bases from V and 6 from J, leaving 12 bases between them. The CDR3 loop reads CAWSTELSEQYF. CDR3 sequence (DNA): TGTGCCTGGAGCACAGAGCTTAGCGAGCAGTACTTC.

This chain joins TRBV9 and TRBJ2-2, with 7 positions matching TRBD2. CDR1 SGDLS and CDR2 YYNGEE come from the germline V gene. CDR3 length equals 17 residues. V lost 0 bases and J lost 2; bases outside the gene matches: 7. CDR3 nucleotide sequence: TGTGCCAGCAGCGTAGACGGGGGGTCCCCCAACACCGGGGAGCTGTTTTTT. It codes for CASSVDGGSPNTGELFF.

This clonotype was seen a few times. The CDR3 coding sequence is TGTGCCAGCAGCTTGGTTGGCTGGGGAGGCACTGAAGCTTTCTTT. It translates to CASSLVGWGGTEAFF. This rearrangement joins TRBV5-6 to TRBJ1-1; D gene ambiguous. Trimming took off 0 bases at V and 4 bases at J, with 13 bases between the two ends. Germline lookup yields CDR1 SGHDT and CDR2 YYEEEE. CDR3 length equals 15 residues.

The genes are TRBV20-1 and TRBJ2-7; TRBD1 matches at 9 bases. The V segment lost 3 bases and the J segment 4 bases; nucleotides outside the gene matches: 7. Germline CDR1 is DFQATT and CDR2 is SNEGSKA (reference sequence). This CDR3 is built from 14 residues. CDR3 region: CSARDRGPGYEQYF. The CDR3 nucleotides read TGCAGTGCTAGGGACAGGGGTCCTGGGTACGAGCAGTACTTC.

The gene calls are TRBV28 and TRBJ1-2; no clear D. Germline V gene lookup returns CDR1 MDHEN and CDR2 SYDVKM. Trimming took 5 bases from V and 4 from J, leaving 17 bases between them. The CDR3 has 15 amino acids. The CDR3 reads CASSTGQFELYGYTF. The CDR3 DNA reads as TGTGCCAGCAGTACCGGCCAATTCGAGCTCTATGGCTACACCTTC.

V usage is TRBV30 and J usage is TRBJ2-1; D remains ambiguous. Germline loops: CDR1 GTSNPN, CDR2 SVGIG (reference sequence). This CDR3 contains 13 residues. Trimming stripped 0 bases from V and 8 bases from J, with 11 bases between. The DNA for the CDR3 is TGTGCCTGGAGTGTAAGAAGGGTGGATGAGCAGTTCTTC. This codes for CAWSVRRVDEQFF.

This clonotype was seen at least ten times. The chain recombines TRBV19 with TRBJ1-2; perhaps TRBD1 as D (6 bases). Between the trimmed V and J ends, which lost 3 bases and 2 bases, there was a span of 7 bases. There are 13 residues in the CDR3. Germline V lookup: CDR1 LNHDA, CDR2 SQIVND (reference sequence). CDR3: CASSIDRNYGYTF. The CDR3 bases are TGTGCCAGTAGTATCGACAGGAACTATGGCTACACCTTC.

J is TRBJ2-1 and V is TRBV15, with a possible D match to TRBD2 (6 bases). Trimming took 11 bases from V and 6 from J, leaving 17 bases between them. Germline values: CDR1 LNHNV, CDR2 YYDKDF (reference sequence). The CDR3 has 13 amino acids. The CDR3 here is CAAGTPNSNEQFF. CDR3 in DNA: TGTGCCGCCGGGACTCCTAACTCCAATGAGCAGTTCTTC.

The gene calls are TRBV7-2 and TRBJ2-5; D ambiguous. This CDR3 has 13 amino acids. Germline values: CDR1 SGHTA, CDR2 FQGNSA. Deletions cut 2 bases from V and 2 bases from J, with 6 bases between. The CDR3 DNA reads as TGTGCCAGCAGCTTAAGCTTTCAAGAGACCCAGTACTTC. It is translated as CASSLSFQETQYF.

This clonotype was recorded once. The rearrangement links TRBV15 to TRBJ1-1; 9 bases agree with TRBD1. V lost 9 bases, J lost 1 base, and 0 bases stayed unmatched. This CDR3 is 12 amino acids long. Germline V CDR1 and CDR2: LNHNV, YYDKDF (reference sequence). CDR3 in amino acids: CATGQGNTEAFF. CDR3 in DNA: TGTGCCACGGGACAGGGGAACACTGAAGCTTTCTTT.

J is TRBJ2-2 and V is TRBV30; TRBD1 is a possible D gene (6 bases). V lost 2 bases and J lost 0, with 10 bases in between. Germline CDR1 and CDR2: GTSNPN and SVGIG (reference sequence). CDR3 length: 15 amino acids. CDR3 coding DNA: TGTGCCTGGAGTCGGGGACACGCGAACACCGGGGAGCTGTTTTTT. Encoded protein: CAWSRGHANTGELFF.